The clone carrying this T cell receptor (beta chain) has just a few counts. Its specificity is not known. This sample was included in a study of human T cells and chemical hapten exposure. In germline, CDR1 is SGHTS, CDR2 YDEGEE. This CDR3 spans 14 amino acids. With 4 bases removed from V and 1 base from J, the gap between germline ends came to 11 bases. Authors' analysis steps: Samples had a median of 95,638 TCRs, ranging roughly 20,000 to 690,600. TCRdb reprocessed the RACE reads via MiXCR and lists one record per CDR3 protein. TCRdb, rather than the study authors, made the V and J calls. The table has about 120,000 distinct CDR3 sequences, around an eighth seen once. Notes on the study in general: DPC sensitization left the count of TCRs above 1 in 1000 unchanged.

As to time point: patch test 1, 2 weeks after DPC sensitization. Treatment meaning: therapeutic diphenylcyclopropenone sensitization with weekly scalp DPC. This rearrangement joins TRBV5-8 to TRBJ1-1; D is possibly TRBD1 (6 bases). The clonotype comes from a woman aged 50 to 60 with alopecia areata. Some clones in this sample may be carry-over from other donors' samples. The source material was whole blood, sampled in connection with sensitization to the hapten diphenylcyclopropenone (DPC). The CDR3 DNA is TGTGCCAGCAGCGACCCGGGACAGAACACTGAAGCTTTCTTT. Protein sequence: CASSDPGQNTEAFF.